Each of the 13 T cell receptor beta chains below was sequenced from the same sample in a study of cytomegalovirus exposure and HLA in healthy donors. The PCR used 60 Vbeta and 13 Jbeta primers. TCRdb keeps only in-frame clones here, not all; method: immunoSEQ multiplex PCR. The top ten clones hold around 0.24% of a sample with 150,000 to 200,000 clones, 80% to 85% of them seen once. Material for sequencing was PBMCs. Receptor source: a boy aged 5-17 years in good health and CMV-seronegative.

This chain uses TRBV27 with TRBJ2-7, with 10 bases lining up with TRBD2. After removal of 6 bases from V and 3 bases from J, the junction contained 5 bases not matched to a gene. The germline V gene has CDR1 MNHEY and CDR2 SMNVEV (reference sequence). The CDR3 totals 14 residues. This chain's CDR3 is CASSWTSGSYEQYF. The DNA of the CDR3 is TGTGCCAGCAGCTGGACTAGCGGAAGCTACGAGCAGTACTTC.

V is TRBV5-1 and J is TRBJ2-2; 7 bases agree with TRBD1. With 7 bases clipped from V and 2 bases from J, the junction kept 8 bases outside the gene matches. The CDR3 totals 15 residues. Germline V gene sequence: CDR1 SGHRS, CDR2 YFSETQ. The CDR3: CASGDRVVNTGELFF. The CDR3, as DNA: TGCGCCAGCGGAGACAGGGTCGTAAACACCGGGGAGCTGTTTTTT. The full variable domain, completed using reference TRBV5-1 and TRBJ2-2, is KAGVTQTPRYLIKTRGQQVTLSCSPISGHRSVSWYQQTPGQGLQFLFEYFSETQRNKGNFPGRFSGRQFSNSRSEMNVSTLELGDSALYLCASGDRVVNTGELFFGEGSRLTVL.

V and J are TRBV30 and TRBJ2-1, with D hard to call. Germline CDR1 and CDR2: GTSNPN and SVGIG (reference sequence). This CDR3 has 12 amino acids. V lost 4 bases, J lost 4 bases, and 8 bases lay in between. CDR3 region: CAWIVTYNEQFF. The CDR3 DNA reads as TGTGCCTGGATAGTCACTTACAATGAGCAGTTCTTC. Full variable domain (outside the CDR3, taken from reference TRBV30 and TRBJ2-1): SQTIHQWPATLVQPVGSPLSLECTVEGTSNPNLYWYRQAAGRGLQLLFYSVGIGQISSEVPQNLSASRPQDRQFILSSKKLLLSDSGFYLCAWIVTYNEQFFGPGTRLTVL.

The chain is built from TRBV21-1 and TRBJ1-5. TRBV21-1 is a recognized pseudogene. This CDR3 comprises 15 residues. CDR3 DNA: TGTGCCAGCAGCAAAGGCGGGATAATCAATCAGCCCCAGCATTTT. As protein: CASSKGGIINQPQHF.

The V call is TRBV5-1, the J call TRBJ1-3, with 8 bases lining up with TRBD1. Trimming at V came to 0 bases and at J to 0 bases, leaving 2 bases not matched to a gene. The CDR3 has 16 amino acids. The V gene's germline CDR1 is SGHRS and CDR2 YFSETQ. The CDR3 here is CASSLGDRPSGNTIYF. CDR3 bases: TGCGCCAGCAGCTTGGGGGACAGGCCCTCTGGAAACACCATATATTTT. The entire variable domain, with the rest obtained from reference TRBV5-1 and TRBJ1-3, is as follows: KAGVTQTPRYLIKTRGQQVTLSCSPISGHRSVSWYQQTPGQGLQFLFEYFSETQRNKGNFPGRFSGRQFSNSRSEMNVSTLELGDSALYLCASSLGDRPSGNTIYFGEGSWLTVV.

As to this clone: Other DNA sequences in the sample encode the same CDR3. The rearrangement uses TRBV28 and TRBJ2-7; 7 bases line up with TRBD2. The CDR3 has 12 residues. The J segment lost 7 bases and the V segment lost 6 bases, leaving 6 bases of the junction unmatched. Per germline, CDR1 MDHEN and CDR2 SYDVKM. This chain's CDR3 is CASSPPGGEQYF. The CDR3 bases are TGTGCCAGCAGCCCTCCGGGAGGTGAGCAGTACTTC.

The V and J genes are TRBV5-1 and TRBJ2-5, with D hard to call. Looked up from germline, CDR1 is SGHRS and CDR2 is YFSETQ. The germline V and J ends were trimmed by 2 bases and 1 base, with 12 bases remaining between them. The CDR3 totals 15 residues. The CDR3 DNA reads as TGCGCCAGCAGCTTTAGTCCTGCTCCCCAAGAGACCCAGTACTTC. This encodes CASSFSPAPQETQYF.

On this clone itself: Other DNA sequences in the sample encode the same CDR3. This chain uses TRBV5-1 with TRBJ1-1; TRBD1 is a possible D gene (5 bases). Trimming cost V 4 bases and J 2 bases, with 21 bases left between them. The germline V gene encodes CDR1 SGHRS and CDR2 YFSETQ. CDR3 size: 17 residues. The CDR3 sequence is CASSLNVVAGPNTEAFF. DNA for the CDR3: TGCGCCAGCAGCCTTAATGTTGTTGCAGGGCCCAACACTGAAGCTTTCTTT.

The rearrangement joins TRBV7-2 to TRBJ2-7; 10 positions match TRBD1. The trim removed 5 bases at V and 5 bases at J, leaving 15 bases unmatched. Per the germline V gene, CDR1 is SGHTA and CDR2 is FQGNSA. This CDR3 comprises 17 residues. CDR3 coding DNA: TGTGCCAGCAGCGGATGGAGACAGGGGGCGCAGGCCGACGAGCAGTACTTC. As protein: CASSGWRQGAQADEQYF.

The chain joins TRBV18 to TRBJ1-5; 9 bases are a match to TRBD1. The CDR3 sequence is 15 residues long. Germline V gene data show CDR1 as KGHSH and CDR2 as LQKENI. V lost 3 bases to trimming and J lost 4 bases; unmatched junction nucleotides: 4. The DNA for the CDR3 is TGTGCCAGCTCACCGGGACAGGGAGCTAATCAGCCCCAGCATTTT. Protein sequence: CASSPGQGANQPQHF.

This clone was seen once. V and J are TRBV9 and TRBJ2-5; possible D gene TRBD2, 5 bases. V was trimmed by 0 bases and J by 6 bases, leaving 18 bases between them. Germline CDR1 and CDR2: SGDLS and YYNGEE. CDR3 length equals 16 residues. CDR3 loop: CASSVDVWASMKTQYF. The CDR3 DNA sequence: TGTGCCAGCAGCGTAGACGTGTGGGCTAGCATGAAGACCCAGTACTTC.

The chain recombines TRBV6-5 with TRBJ1-1; TRBD1 agrees at 7 bases. CDR3 size: 14 residues. V trimming: 6 bases; J trimming: 3 bases; junction bases outside the gene matches: 7. Looked up from germline, CDR1 is MNHEY and CDR2 is SVGAGI. The CDR3 sequence is CASRSPGGYTEAFF. Here the CDR3 DNA reads TGTGCCAGCAGATCCCCAGGGGGTTACACTGAAGCTTTCTTT.

This clone was seen once. The genes are TRBV29-1 and TRBJ2-7; perhaps TRBD2 as D (7 bases). V was pared by 8 bases and J by 2 bases, with 13 bases between. The CDR3 runs to 12 residues. Germline values: CDR1 SQVTM, CDR2 ANQGSEA. The CDR3, as DNA: TGCAGCCCCGCCGGGGGGCCCTACGAGCAGTACTTC. Translated, it gives CSPAGGPYEQYF.